These 32 T cell receptor beta chains came from one sample sequenced in a study of T cell repertoires in cytomegalovirus infection. TCRdb independently ran MiXCR on the reads; one entry per CDR3 protein. In the table there are about 890,000 distinct CDR3 sequences, roughly 30% of which are singletons. The antigens of these receptors remain unknown. The sequencing here drew on cultured CD8+ T cells from PBMCs, taken from culture after CMV antigen stimulation. These receptors all stem from a human donor in good health (CMV status not recorded). Some clones in this sample may be carry-over from other donors' samples.

V gene TRBV19 combines with J gene TRBJ1-1, with TRBD1 matching over 11 bases. The germline gives CDR1 LNHDA, CDR2 SQIVND (reference sequence). This CDR3 is 18 amino acids long. Trimming removed 2 bases from V and 1 base from J; junction bases left unmatched: 9. The CDR3 DNA sequence: TGTGCCAGTAGTATAATAGGACAGGGGGCCCTCGGGAACACTGAAGCTTTCTTT. It is translated as CASSIIGQGALGNTEAFF. Variable domain in full (rest from reference TRBV19 and TRBJ1-1): DGGITQSPKYLFRKEGQNVTLSCEQNLNHDAMYWYRQDPGQGLRLIYYSQIVNDFQKGDIAEGYSVSREKKESFPLTVTSAQKNPTAFYLCASSIIGQGALGNTEAFFGQGTRLTVV.

This chain joins TRBV6-1 and TRBJ1-1, with D hard to call. Germline CDR1 is MNHNS and CDR2 is SASEGT. The V gene lost 2 bases and the J gene lost 1 base, with 17 bases spanning the gap. This CDR3 comprises 17 residues. The CDR3 protein is CASSEPVKGSGNTEAFF. CDR3 sequence (DNA): TGTGCCAGCAGTGAACCCGTAAAGGGATCGGGGAACACTGAAGCTTTCTTT.

This clonotype has a handful of counts. The V and J genes are TRBV6-1 and TRBJ1-2, with 8 positions matching TRBD1. In germline, CDR1 is MNHNS, CDR2 SASEGT. Germline trimming cut 8 bases from V and 3 bases from J; bases unmatched to any gene: 14. CDR3 length equals 16 residues. CDR3 nucleotides: TGTGCCAGCTCATCTGGGGACAGGACCCTCTACTATGGCTACACCTTC. Protein product: CASSSGDRTLYYGYTF.

This clonotype was detected a few times. This chain uses TRBV6-1 with TRBJ2-7, with D tentatively TRBD1 (5 bases). V was shortened by 6 bases and J by 3 bases, with 15 bases between the two germline ends. This CDR3 spans 14 amino acids. Germline V CDR1 and CDR2: MNHNS, SASEGT. The CDR3 DNA reads as TGTGCCAGCAGAAGCCAGGGAAGGAACTACGAGCAGTACTTC. Translated, it gives CASRSQGRNYEQYF.

The rearrangement joins TRBV19 to TRBJ1-1; TRBD1 is a possible D gene (5 bases). CDR1 is LNHDA, CDR2 SQIVND, per germline (reference sequence). This CDR3 has 14 residues. This CDR3 is CVATSQGAFAEAFF. The CDR3 DNA reads as TGTGTCGCTACCTCCCAGGGCGCGTTCGCTGAAGCTTTCTTT.

This clonotype showed up just a few times. The chain combines TRBV7-3 with TRBJ1-1; TRBD1 aligns across 9 bases. Germline V CDR1 and CDR2: SGHTA, FQGTGA. Trimming at V came to 1 base and at J to 2 bases, leaving 5 bases not matched to a gene. This CDR3 contains 16 residues. In DNA form, the CDR3 reads TGTGCCAGCAGCTTAAGGGACAGGGCGATTAACACTGAAGCTTTCTTT. It is translated as CASSLRDRAINTEAFF.

In nucleotides, the CDR3 is TGTGCCAGCAGCTTAGGGGTCTCTAATGAAAAACTGTTTTTT. This translates into CASSLGVSNEKLFF. The rearrangement joins TRBV7-9 to TRBJ1-4; D is unclear. With 1 base removed from V and 3 bases from J, the gap between germline ends came to 6 bases. Germline V lookup: CDR1 SEHNR, CDR2 FQNEAQ (reference sequence). The CDR3 totals 14 residues.

Only a few counts were recorded for this clonotype. The genes are TRBV7-8 and TRBJ2-7; 9 positions match TRBD1. The CDR3 is 15 residues long. J gave up 2 bases and V 5 bases, and 7 bases lay outside the gene matches. Germline V CDR1 and CDR2: SGHVS, FQNEAQ. CDR3 sequence reads: CASSPDRGLPYEQYF. DNA for the CDR3: TGTGCCAGCAGCCCGGACAGGGGTCTGCCCTACGAGCAGTACTTC.

This clonotype was found a few times. The chain is built from TRBV5-6 and TRBJ2-7, with 13 bases matching TRBD2. V dropped 2 bases and J dropped 5; count of bases not matched to a gene: 22. From germline, CDR1 is SGHDT and CDR2 YYEEEE. The CDR3 is 21 amino acids. CDR3 in DNA: TGTGCCAGCAGCTTCGAACCGACTAGCGGGGGGCTCACGTACTACTGGAACGAGCAGTACTTC. It yields the protein CASSFEPTSGGLTYYWNEQYF.

Turning to this clonotype: A much larger clonotype is one base distant, so this may be a read error. V gene TRBV6-6 combines with J gene TRBJ2-5; 12 bases fit TRBD2. Germline CDR1 is MNHNY and CDR2 is SVGAGI (reference sequence). This CDR3 contains 14 residues. Losses at the gene ends were 6 bases for V and 3 bases for J; bases not matched to a gene: 2. In DNA form, the CDR3 reads TGTGCCAGCAGATGGACTAGCGGGGAAGAGACCCAGTACTTC. Translating it yields CASRWTSGEETQYF.

The chain combines TRBV7-4 with TRBJ1-1, with 9 nucleotides matching TRBD1. The CDR3 spans 13 residues. The junction had 3 bases not matched to a gene; V was cut back by 5 bases and J by 5 bases. Germline CDR1 and CDR2: SGHVT and SQSDAQ. The CDR3 DNA is TGTGCCAGCAGCAAACAGGGGGCGACTGAAGCTTTCTTT. This sequence encodes CASSKQGATEAFF.

V gene TRBV10-3 combines with J gene TRBJ2-5, with 9 bases lining up with TRBD2. Germline CDR1 ENHRY, CDR2 SYGVKD. The CDR3 runs 15 residues. The V and J ends lost 7 bases and 1 base, in that order; junction bases with no gene match: 7. The CDR3 bases are TGTGCCATCAAGGCTAGCGGGGATCCCCAAGAGACCCAGTACTTC. Its translation is CAIKASGDPQETQYF.

The V call is TRBV7-4, the J call TRBJ2-6, with 8 bases aligning to TRBD1. Germline lookup yields CDR1 SGHVT and CDR2 SQSDAQ. The CDR3 is made up of 17 amino acids. V gave up 5 bases and J gave up 1 base; unmatched junction bases: 7. The DNA of the CDR3 is TGTGCCAGCAGCGGCCCGGGACAGGAGTCTGGGGCCAACGTCCTGACTTTC. Translation gives CASSGPGQESGANVLTF. Looking up the rest from reference TRBV7-4 and TRBJ2-6 gives the full variable domain: GAGVSQSPRYKVAKRGRDVALRCDSISGHVTLYWYRQTLGQGSEVLTYSQSDAQRDKSGRPSGRFSAERPERSVSTLKIQRTEQGDSAVYLCASSGPGQESGANVLTFGAGSRLTVL.

This clonotype was seen at least ten times. This chain joins TRBV7-3 and TRBJ2-1; 12 nucleotides agree with TRBD2. The germline V gene has CDR1 SGHTA and CDR2 FQGTGA. The CDR3 is 16 residues long. The V and J ends lost 4 bases and 4 bases, in that order; junction bases with no gene match: 5. CDR3 nucleotide sequence: TGTGCCAGCAGCTCAATACTAGCGGGGGGATACAATGAGCAGTTCTTC. Its protein product is CASSSILAGGYNEQFF.

In the case of this clonotype: The junction shows a germline mismatch at one end, possibly a read error. This sequence joins TRBV7-4 and TRBJ2-7; D gene uncertain. Germline loops: CDR1 SGHVT, CDR2 SQSDAQ. This CDR3 is 13 amino acids long. The CDR3 DNA reads as TGTGTCAGCAGCTTAGGTCGACAAGGCGAGCAGTACTTC. As protein: CVSSLGRQGEQYF.

This clonotype was seen only a few times. The chain employs TRBV7-9 and TRBJ1-6; D remains ambiguous. This CDR3 comprises 13 residues. CDR1 is SEHNR and CDR2 is FQNEAQ in the germline V gene (reference sequence). V was cut by 3 bases and J by 9 bases, with 9 bases left in between. The CDR3 reads CASSLEKSSPLHF. In DNA form, the CDR3 reads TGTGCCAGCAGCTTGGAGAAGAGTTCACCCCTCCACTTT. The complete variable domain, with remaining parts taken from reference TRBV7-9 and TRBJ1-6, reads DTGVSQNPRHKITKRGQNVTFRCDPISEHNRLYWYRQTLGQGPEFLTYFQNEAQLEKSRLLSDRFSAERPKGSFSTLEIQRTEQGDSAMYLCASSLEKSSPLHFGNGTRLTVT.

This clonotype was counted a few times. The rearrangement joins TRBV6-2 or TRBV6-3 to TRBJ2-7; D is unclear. The germline V gene encodes CDR1 MNHEY and CDR2 SVGEGT. The V end was cut by 2 bases, the J end by 2 bases, with 13 bases between. The CDR3 sequence is 15 residues long. CDR3: CASSYPLAGTYEQYV. The CDR3 nucleotides read TGTGCCAGCAGTTACCCCCTGGCAGGAACCTACGAGCAGTACGTC.

This clonotype was found a few times. The rearrangement uses TRBV6-6 and TRBJ2-3, with a possible D match to TRBD2 (7 bases). V was pared by 0 bases and J by 2 bases, with 15 bases between. Germline assignment: CDR1 MNHNY and CDR2 SVGAGI (reference sequence). This CDR3 spans 17 amino acids. As DNA, the CDR3 is TGTGCCAGCAGTTACTCGGGGGGGCCGTTGTCCACAGATACGCAGTATTTT. It translates to CASSYSGGPLSTDTQYF.

The chain employs TRBV15 and TRBJ1-2, with TRBD1 matching over 7 bases. The V gene's germline CDR1 is LNHNV and CDR2 YYDKDF (reference sequence). This CDR3 spans 12 amino acids. V dropped 8 bases and J dropped 8; count of bases not matched to a gene: 8. The CDR3 DNA is TGTGCCACCTGGGAGACAGGGAGCGGCTACACCTTC. It translates to CATWETGSGYTF.

In its sample, this clonotype was seen once. Given a much more abundant clone one base away, this may be a read error. The V gene is TRBV12-3 or TRBV12-4, the J gene TRBJ1-1; 8 bases are shared with TRBD1. CDR3 length: 16 residues. The ends lost 4 bases at V and 4 bases at J; junction bases unmatched: 11. CDR3 protein: CASSSGVDRVSTEAFF. The CDR3 bases are TGTGCCAGCAGTTCAGGTGTGGACAGGGTGTCCACTGAAGCTTTCTTT.

This clonotype appeared many times. The rearrangement links TRBV14 to TRBJ2-1; TRBD1 matches 8 bases. V shed 1 base and J 4 bases; nucleotides not matched to a gene: 6. There are 16 residues in the CDR3. Germline CDR1 reads SGHDN; CDR2 reads FVKESK. The CDR3 DNA sequence: TGTGCCAGCAGCCAAGCGAGCAGGGGGCAATACAATGAGCAGTTCTTC. Translated: CASSQASRGQYNEQFF. The complete variable domain, with remaining parts taken from reference TRBV14 and TRBJ2-1, reads EAGVTQFPSHSVIEKGQTVTLRCDPISGHDNLYWYRRVMGKEIKFLLHFVKESKQDESGMPNNRFLAERTGGTYSTLKVQPAELEDSGVYFCASSQASRGQYNEQFFGPGTRLTVL.

The rearrangement links TRBV7-6 to TRBJ2-5; TRBD2 might be the D (7 bases). Trimming removed 5 bases at V and 5 bases at J, with 12 bases between. The CDR3 totals 13 residues. CDR1 and CDR2 from the germline V gene are SGHVS and FNYEAQ. CDR3: CASSEGGPETQYF. CDR3 coding DNA: TGTGCCAGCAGCGAGGGGGGGCCTGAGACCCAGTACTTC.

There are a few counts of this clonotype. This rearrangement joins TRBV2 to TRBJ1-5, with D possibly TRBD1 on 5 matching bases. V shed 4 bases and J shed 4 bases, with 14 bases lying between them. The CDR3 contains 15 residues. Germline CDR1 is SNHLY and CDR2 is FYNNEI. CDR3 DNA sequence: TGTGCCAGCAGTGTCAGTCAGGGAAAGAATCAGCCCCAGCATTTT. It codes for CASSVSQGKNQPQHF.

The J gene is TRBJ2-5, the V gene TRBV29-1; D ambiguous. Germline V lookup: CDR1 SQVTM, CDR2 ANQGSEA. V lost 4 bases and J 1 base, leaving 7 bases between the germline ends. The CDR3 runs to 12 residues. The CDR3 is CSVVQIQETQYF. CDR3 nucleotides: TGCAGCGTTGTACAGATCCAAGAGACCCAGTACTTC. The full variable domain, its missing parts supplied by reference TRBV29-1 and TRBJ2-5, is SAVISQKPSRDICQRGTSLTIQCQVDSQVTMMFWYRQQPGQSLTLIATANQGSEATYESGFVIDKFPISRPNLTFSTLTVSNMSPEDSSIYLCSVVQIQETQYFGPGTRLLVL.

This clonotype was recorded once. V gene TRBV10-3 combines with J gene TRBJ1-1; D unclear. V lost 4 bases to trimming and J lost 8 bases, with 14 bases between them. Per the germline V gene, CDR1 is ENHRY and CDR2 is SYGVKD. The CDR3 covers 13 residues. The CDR3 spells CAISGKGRGEAFF. The CDR3 bases are TGTGCCATCAGTGGTAAAGGGCGAGGGGAAGCTTTCTTT.

This clonotype came up a few times. The chain carries TRBV27 and TRBJ1-2; 7 nucleotides match TRBD1. The V and J ends lost 5 bases and 6 bases, in that order; junction bases with no gene match: 9. The CDR3 runs 14 residues. Germline CDR1 MNHEY, CDR2 SMNVEV (reference sequence). DNA of the CDR3: TGTGCCAGCAGTCCCGCGACAGGGAGCGATGGCTACACCTTC. This codes for CASSPATGSDGYTF.

This rearrangement joins TRBV5-1 to TRBJ1-2; perhaps TRBD1 as D (5 bases). This CDR3 has 15 residues. Looked up from germline, CDR1 is SGHRS and CDR2 is YFSETQ. Deletions cut 1 base from V and 0 bases from J, with 10 bases between. CDR3 in amino acids: CASSLLGEANYGYTF. The CDR3 nucleotides read TGCGCCAGCAGCTTGTTGGGGGAAGCTAACTATGGCTACACCTTC.

As concerns this clonotype: An end of the junction does not agree with germline; a read error may underlie this. The rearrangement uses TRBV7-4 and TRBJ2-1, with a weak D call TRBD2 (6 bases). Germline CDR1 SGHVT, CDR2 SQSDAQ. The CDR3 extends over 16 amino acids. The CDR3 region is CANSQTGTQAYNEQFF. CDR3 sequence (DNA): TGTGCCAACAGCCAAACCGGGACTCAAGCATACAATGAGCAGTTCTTC. Looking up the rest from reference TRBV7-4 and TRBJ2-1 gives the full variable domain: GAGVSQSPRYKVAKRGRDVALRCDSISGHVTLYWYRQTLGQGSEVLTYSQSDAQRDKSGRPSGRFSAERPERSVSTLKIQRTEQGDSAVYLCANSQTGTQAYNEQFFGPGTRLTVL.

Only a few counts were recorded for this clonotype. The genes are TRBV20-1 and TRBJ1-5; TRBD1 is a possible D gene (5 bases). Per the germline V gene, CDR1 is DFQATT and CDR2 is SNEGSKA (reference sequence). The CDR3 covers 13 residues. Deletions cut 3 bases from V and 5 bases from J, with 11 bases between. The CDR3 loop reads CSARGRGYQPQHF. CDR3 DNA: TGCAGTGCTAGGGGTAGGGGATATCAGCCCCAGCATTTT.

The chain joins TRBV12-3 or TRBV12-4 to TRBJ1-2; the match to TRBD1 covers 7 bases. V was pared by 2 bases and J by 6 bases, with 15 bases of the junction left unmatched. This CDR3 contains 17 residues. CDR3 in amino acids: CASSLWSTGIVNDGYTF. CDR3 DNA: TGTGCCAGCAGTTTATGGTCGACAGGGATTGTGAATGATGGCTACACCTTC.

This clonotype was recorded a few times. The chain uses TRBV29-1 and TRBJ1-5; perhaps TRBD1 as D (5 bases). Germline V gives CDR1 SQVTM, CDR2 ANQGSEA. The ends were cut back, 5 bases at V and 5 bases at J, with 16 bases in the middle. The length of the CDR3 is 14 residues. Written as DNA, the CDR3 is TGCAGCGTTACAATCGGGACGGGTGATCAGCCCCAGCATTTT. Translating it yields CSVTIGTGDQPQHF.

In this sample, this clonotype turned up many times. J is TRBJ2-1 and V is TRBV7-6; D ambiguous. V was trimmed by 1 base and J by 7 bases, leaving 8 bases between them. The germline gives CDR1 SGHVS, CDR2 FNYEAQ. This CDR3 contains 13 residues. CDR3 bases: TGTGCCAGCAGCTTAGGGACCGTTAATGAGCAGTTCTTC. It yields the protein CASSLGTVNEQFF.